Listed below are T cell receptor beta chains from one sample, sequenced in a study of blood T cell repertoires in COVID-19. Clones were read by immunoSEQ multiplex PCR, and TCRdb kept only the in-frame ones, dropping some. The sample carries roughly 230,000 clones, around 90% recorded once. Sequences were obtained from peripheral blood. The receptors shown here come from a man aged 25-45 years with COVID-19, enrolled during active disease. The CDR3 runs from the conserved cysteine through the conserved F or W. D genes are given only for firm matches. Expanded clones are given a class, and other clones once, few, many or no size at all.

clone size: -; V gene: TRBV5-1; D gene: -; J gene: TRBJ1-2; CDR3 protein: CASSLDGDGIGYTF; CDR3 DNA: TGCGCCAGCAGCTTGGACGGGGATGGGATTGGCTACACCTTC
clone size: -; V gene: TRBV6-5; D gene: -; J gene: TRBJ1-2; CDR3 protein: CASSVASNYGYTF; CDR3 DNA: TGTGCCAGCTCGGTAGCCTCCAACTATGGCTACACCTTC
clone size: -; V gene: TRBV28; D gene: -; J gene: TRBJ1-1; CDR3 protein: CASSRNRVRVTEAFF; CDR3 DNA: TGTGCCAGCAGTCGAAACAGGGTACGAGTCACTGAAGCTTTCTTT
clone size: -; V gene: TRBV4-2; D gene: TRBD2; J gene: TRBJ2-5; CDR3 protein: CASSSGGVPETQYF; CDR3 DNA: TGTGCCAGCAGCTCGGGGGGGGTCCCAGAGACCCAGTACTTC
clone size: -; V gene: TRBV3-1/TRBV3-2; D gene: TRBD1; J gene: TRBJ2-1; CDR3 protein: CASQSRDRGDEQFF; CDR3 DNA: TGTGCCAGCCAATCCAGGGACAGGGGCGATGAGCAGTTCTTC
clone size: -; V gene: TRBV5-4; D gene: TRBD1; J gene: TRBJ1-3; CDR3 protein: CASSWDSGNTIYF; CDR3 DNA: TGTGCCAGCAGCTGGGACAGCGGAAACACCATATATTTT
clone size: -; V gene: TRBV5-1; D gene: -; J gene: TRBJ2-7; CDR3 protein: CASSYRDEQYF; CDR3 DNA: TGCGCCAGCAGCTACAGGGACGAGCAGTACTTC
clone size: -; V gene: TRBV3-1/TRBV3-2; D gene: -; J gene: TRBJ2-5; CDR3 protein: CASSQQTNQETQYF; CDR3 DNA: TGTGCCAGCAGCCAACAGACTAACCAAGAGACCCAGTACTTC
clone size: -; V gene: TRBV7-3; D gene: -; J gene: TRBJ1-2; CDR3 protein: CASTPRNLHGNGYTF; CDR3 DNA: TGTGCCAGCACCCCGAGGAACCTCCACGGTAATGGCTACACCTTC
clone size: -; V gene: TRBV4-1; D gene: -; J gene: TRBJ2-4; CDR3 protein: CASSRILGVDIQYF; CDR3 DNA: TGCGCCAGCAGCCGCATCCTGGGAGTGGACATTCAGTACTTC
clone size: -; V gene: TRBV2; D gene: -; J gene: TRBJ2-1; CDR3 protein: CASHPAASYNEQFF; CDR3 DNA: TGTGCCAGCCACCCAGCGGCCTCCTACAATGAGCAGTTCTTC
clone size: -; V gene: TRBV7-6; D gene: TRBD2; J gene: TRBJ2-7; CDR3 protein: CASSLEAGDYEQYF; CDR3 DNA: TGTGCCAGCAGCTTAGAAGCGGGGGACTACGAGCAGTACTTC
clone size: -; V gene: TRBV6-5; D gene: -; J gene: TRBJ2-5; CDR3 protein: CASSPRGETQYF; CDR3 DNA: TGTGCCAGCAGTCCCCGGGGGGAGACCCAGTACTTC
clone size: -; V gene: TRBV5-4; D gene: -; J gene: TRBJ2-7; CDR3 protein: CASSFPNKGESEQYF; CDR3 DNA: TGTGCCAGCAGCTTTCCGAACAAAGGGGAATCCGAGCAGTACTTC
clone size: -; V gene: TRBV4-1; D gene: -; J gene: TRBJ2-3; CDR3 protein: CASSQTRVEGDTQYF; CDR3 DNA: TGCGCCAGCAGCCAAACTCGTGTAGAGGGAGATACGCAGTATTTT
clone size: -; V gene: TRBV14; D gene: -; J gene: TRBJ2-1; CDR3 protein: CASSQVQGVRNEQFF; CDR3 DNA: TGTGCCAGCAGCCAGGTACAGGGAGTTCGGAATGAGCAGTTCTTC
clone size: -; V gene: TRBV5-1; D gene: -; J gene: TRBJ2-2; CDR3 protein: CASSPIQDGELFF; CDR3 DNA: TGCGCCAGCAGTCCTATACAGGACGGGGAGCTGTTTTTT
clone size: -; V gene: TRBV15; D gene: TRBD1; J gene: TRBJ2-7; CDR3 protein: CATSRVGAGDRAREQYF; CDR3 DNA: TGTGCCACCAGCAGAGTGGGGGCCGGGGACAGGGCGAGGGAGCAGTACTTC
clone size: once; V gene: TRBV12-5; D gene: -; J gene: TRBJ2-3; CDR3 protein: CASGLTLSTDTQYF; CDR3 DNA: TGTGCTAGTGGTTTGACTCTAAGCACAGATACGCAGTATTTT
clone size: -; V gene: TRBV28; D gene: -; J gene: TRBJ2-7; CDR3 protein: CASSLTDTTYEQYF; CDR3 DNA: TGTGCCAGCAGTTTAACGGACACCACCTACGAGCAGTACTTC
clone size: -; V gene: TRBV3-1/TRBV3-2; D gene: TRBD1; J gene: TRBJ2-7; CDR3 protein: CASSLLDRGIKEQYF; CDR3 DNA: TGTGCCAGCAGCCTACTGGACAGGGGCATCAAAGAGCAGTACTTC
clone size: -; V gene: TRBV11-2; D gene: -; J gene: TRBJ1-3; CDR3 protein: CASSQQGGNTIYF; CDR3 DNA: TGTGCCAGCAGCCAACAGGGTGGAAACACCATATATTTT
clone size: -; V gene: TRBV27; D gene: TRBD1; J gene: TRBJ2-7; CDR3 protein: CASSRDRVNEQYF; CDR3 DNA: TGTGCCAGCAGTCGGGACAGGGTCAACGAGCAGTACTTC
clone size: -; V gene: TRBV3-1/TRBV3-2; D gene: -; J gene: TRBJ1-5; CDR3 protein: CASSQDSRTRQPQHF; CDR3 DNA: TGTGCCAGCAGCCAAGATTCCCGAACGCGTCAGCCCCAGCATTTT
clone size: once; V gene: TRBV19; D gene: -; J gene: TRBJ1-1; CDR3 protein: CASSRTANTEAFF; CDR3 DNA: TGTGCCAGTAGTAGGACAGCGAACACTGAAGCTTTCTTT
clone size: few; V gene: TRBV2; D gene: -; J gene: TRBJ2-5; CDR3 protein: CASSEASQQETQYF; CDR3 DNA: TGTGCCAGCAGTGAGGCTAGCCAACAAGAGACCCAGTACTTC
clone size: once; V gene: TRBV6-5; D gene: TRBD1; J gene: TRBJ2-2; CDR3 protein: CASSYQTGTNTGELFF; CDR3 DNA: TGTGCCAGCAGTTACCAGACAGGGACGAACACCGGGGAGCTGTTTTTT
clone size: -; V gene: TRBV4-2; D gene: -; J gene: TRBJ1-5; CDR3 protein: CASSRSALSNQPQHF; CDR3 DNA: TGTGCCAGCAGCCGGAGTGCTCTTAGCAATCAGCCCCAGCATTTT
clone size: -; V gene: TRBV27; D gene: -; J gene: TRBJ2-1; CDR3 protein: CASSSRTIFNEQFF; CDR3 DNA: TGTGCCAGCAGTTCACGGACAATTTTTAATGAGCAGTTCTTC
clone size: once; V gene: TRBV10-2; D gene: -; J gene: TRBJ2-1; CDR3 protein: CASRGLEKTYNEQFF; CDR3 DNA: TGCGCCAGCAGAGGACTGGAGAAAACCTACAATGAGCAGTTCTTC
clone size: -; V gene: TRBV5-1; D gene: TRBD1; J gene: TRBJ1-4; CDR3 protein: CASSSSGTGGEKLFF; CDR3 DNA: TGCGCCAGCAGCTCCTCCGGGACAGGGGGTGAAAAACTGTTTTTT
clone size: -; V gene: TRBV6-6; D gene: TRBD1; J gene: TRBJ1-4; CDR3 protein: CASSRLTGGTNEKLFF; CDR3 DNA: TGTGCCAGCAGTCGCCTTACAGGGGGCACTAATGAAAAACTGTTTTTT
clone size: -; V gene: TRBV29-1; D gene: -; J gene: TRBJ1-2; CDR3 protein: CSVVQNYGYTF; CDR3 DNA: TGCAGCGTTGTCCAGAACTATGGCTACACCTTC
clone size: -; V gene: TRBV5-1; D gene: -; J gene: TRBJ2-2; CDR3 protein: CASSLDRVFTGELFF; CDR3 DNA: TGCGCCAGCAGCTTGGACAGGGTTTTCACCGGGGAGCTGTTTTTT
clone size: -; V gene: TRBV3-1/TRBV3-2; D gene: TRBD1; J gene: TRBJ2-7; CDR3 protein: CASSAGTVLHEQYF; CDR3 DNA: TGTGCCAGCAGCGCTGGGACAGTACTCCACGAGCAGTACTTC
clone size: -; V gene: TRBV10-1; D gene: TRBD2; J gene: TRBJ2-3; CDR3 protein: CASRVTYRTSGGVVTDTQYF; CDR3 DNA: TGCGCCAGCAGAGTCACTTATAGGACTAGCGGGGGGGTTGTAACAGATACGCAGTATTTT
clone size: -; V gene: TRBV29-1; D gene: -; J gene: TRBJ1-1; CDR3 protein: CSVERGSLTEAFF; CDR3 DNA: TGCAGCGTTGAGCGGGGCAGCCTCACTGAAGCTTTCTTT
clone size: -; V gene: TRBV7-9; D gene: -; J gene: TRBJ1-4; CDR3 protein: CASSLESEKLFF; CDR3 DNA: TGTGCCAGCAGCTTAGAGAGTGAAAAACTGTTTTTT
clone size: -; V gene: TRBV3-1/TRBV3-2; D gene: TRBD2; J gene: TRBJ2-1; CDR3 protein: CASSQGLAGRYNEQFF; CDR3 DNA: TGTGCCAGCAGCCAAGGCCTAGCGGGGAGATACAATGAGCAGTTCTTC
clone size: -; V gene: TRBV3-1/TRBV3-2; D gene: -; J gene: TRBJ1-1; CDR3 protein: CASSPGDSEAFF; CDR3 DNA: TGTGCCAGCAGCCCAGGAGACAGTGAAGCTTTCTTT
clone size: -; V gene: TRBV4-2; D gene: TRBD2; J gene: TRBJ2-1; CDR3 protein: CASSQDSSGGPNEQFF; CDR3 DNA: TGTGCCAGCAGCCAAGACTCTAGCGGGGGTCCCAATGAGCAGTTCTTC
clone size: -; V gene: TRBV6-5; D gene: -; J gene: TRBJ2-5; CDR3 protein: CASSYGGLETQYF; CDR3 DNA: TGTGCCAGCAGTTACGGGGGGTTGGAGACCCAGTACTTC
clone size: -; V gene: TRBV6-5; D gene: TRBD1; J gene: TRBJ2-5; CDR3 protein: CASKDRGLAQYF; CDR3 DNA: TGTGCCAGCAAAGACAGGGGGCTTGCCCAGTACTTC
clone size: -; V gene: TRBV7-9; D gene: -; J gene: TRBJ1-4; CDR3 protein: CASSQRLDTQGTNEKLFF; CDR3 DNA: TGTGCCAGCAGCCAGCGATTAGATACCCAGGGGACTAATGAAAAACTGTTTTTT
clone size: -; V gene: TRBV3-1/TRBV3-2; D gene: TRBD1; J gene: TRBJ1-2; CDR3 protein: CASSQDSPGQGPYGYTF; CDR3 DNA: TGTGCCAGCAGCCAAGATTCCCCGGGACAGGGGCCCTATGGCTACACCTTC
clone size: -; V gene: TRBV6-2/TRBV6-3; D gene: -; J gene: TRBJ2-3; CDR3 protein: CASSLQLSDTDTQYF; CDR3 DNA: TGTGCCAGCAGTCTACAGCTCTCCGACACAGATACGCAGTATTTT
clone size: -; V gene: TRBV5-5; D gene: TRBD1; J gene: TRBJ2-7; CDR3 protein: CASSPRGQGSYEQYF; CDR3 DNA: TGTGCCAGCAGCCCCCGCGGACAGGGCTCCTACGAGCAGTACTTC
clone size: -; V gene: TRBV9; D gene: TRBD1; J gene: TRBJ2-5; CDR3 protein: CASSVGGTGGETQYF; CDR3 DNA: TGTGCCAGCAGCGTAGGTGGGACAGGGGGCGAGACCCAGTACTTC
clone size: once; V gene: TRBV5-6; D gene: -; J gene: TRBJ1-2; CDR3 protein: CASSLDGRQLYGYTF; CDR3 DNA: TGTGCCAGCAGCTTGGATGGGAGACAACTCTATGGCTACACCTTC
clone size: once; V gene: TRBV10-2; D gene: -; J gene: TRBJ1-4; CDR3 protein: CASSVLGGGAEKLFF; CDR3 DNA: TGCGCCAGCAGTGTTTTAGGCGGGGGAGCTGAAAAACTGTTTTTT
clone size: -; V gene: TRBV27; D gene: TRBD1; J gene: TRBJ1-4; CDR3 protein: CASRTDRGVPNEKLFF; CDR3 DNA: TGTGCCAGCAGGACCGACAGGGGAGTTCCTAATGAAAAACTGTTTTTT
clone size: -; V gene: TRBV5-1; D gene: -; J gene: TRBJ2-5; CDR3 protein: CASSLLSRAETQYF; CDR3 DNA: TGCGCCAGCAGCTTGCTTTCCCGAGCAGAGACCCAGTACTTC
clone size: -; V gene: TRBV27; D gene: TRBD2; J gene: TRBJ2-1; CDR3 protein: CASSPTGGAGRNEQFF; CDR3 DNA: TGTGCCAGCAGTCCTACCGGGGGGGCCGGCCGCAATGAGCAGTTCTTC
clone size: -; V gene: TRBV19; D gene: -; J gene: TRBJ2-5; CDR3 protein: CASSSRGTELIQETQYF; CDR3 DNA: TGTGCCAGTAGTAGCCGCGGGACCGAACTTATCCAAGAGACCCAGTACTTC